This T cell receptor (beta chain) was sequenced for a study of cytomegalovirus exposure and HLA in healthy donors. The wider study: A later analysis reported the 90 to 150 validation repertoires used the same platform as the approximately 660 first-cohort repertoires. Study-wide results and limits: In vitro confirmation showed a few CMV-associated chains to be CMV antigen specific.

The donors formed part of the approximately 120-subject validation cohort, distinct from the roughly 730-subject first cohort. Turning to this clone: Its cognate antigen is unknown.

This table comes from immunoSEQ multiplex PCR, and its TCRdb copy is limited to in-frame clones, with some not included. The sample includes about 76,000 clones, 94% seen only once; the top ten take approximately 1.5%. The specimen was PBMCs. The sequence was obtained from a man between 18 and 35 years old in good health and CMV-seropositive.

CDR3: CASSYHSTQGLGEQFF. The CDR3 bases are TGTGCCAGCAGTTACCACTCGACACAGGGATTAGGTGAGCAGTTCTTC. The chain couples TRBV6-5 to TRBJ2-1; TRBD1 might be the D (6 bases). V was cut by 2 bases and J by 9 bases, with 20 bases left in between. This CDR3 region has 16 residues. In germline, CDR1 is MNHEY, CDR2 SVGAGI.